This T cell receptor (beta chain) was captured in a study of blood T cell repertoires in COVID-19. About the study: PBMCs, B-cell-depleted T cells, or T cells provided the cDNA or gDNA that made up the material.

Data came from immunoSEQ multiplex PCR; TCRdb stores just in-frame clones and leaves some out. There are about 68,000 clones in the sample; about nine tenths occur only once, and around 8.1% lies in the top ten. This TCR was recovered from a man aged 25-45 years with acute or convalescent COVID-19. The specimen sequenced was peripheral blood.

Written as DNA, the CDR3 is TGTGCCAGCTCACCACAGGCTACAGATGGCTACACCTTC. Translating gives CASSPQATDGYTF. The gene calls are TRBV18 and TRBJ1-2, with no clear D. V was trimmed by 1 base and J by 6 bases, leaving 9 bases between them. There are 13 residues in the CDR3. Germline loops: CDR1 KGHSH, CDR2 LQKENI.